Shown below are 18 T cell receptor beta chains from a single sample sequenced in a study of T cell responses to AZD1222 COVID-19 vaccine. The table came from immunoSEQ multiplex PCR; TCRdb's copy has only in-frame clones and leaves some out. This table has tens of thousands of clones, over 65% appearing once. The specimen comprised peripheral blood, sampled 28 days after the second AZD1222 dose. The receptors were gathered from an adult who received the AZD1222 COVID-19 vaccine.

The chain has TRBV29-1 and TRBJ1-2, with TRBD1 matching over 12 bases. Germline CDR1 and CDR2: SQVTM and ANQGSEA. The CDR3 is 15 amino acids. Unmatched junction bases numbered 6, after V lost 3 bases and J lost 4 bases. CDR3 region: CSVDRGTGGSYGYTF. CDR3 sequence (DNA): TGCAGCGTTGATCGCGGGACAGGGGGCTCCTATGGCTACACCTTC.

This clone was counted a few times. V gene TRBV7-6 combines with J gene TRBJ1-1; weak D call: TRBD1 (6 bases). The V and J ends lost 4 bases and 0 bases respectively, with 18 bases between them. Germline CDR1 and CDR2: SGHVS and FNYEAQ. The CDR3 covers 17 residues. The CDR3 nucleotides are TGTGCCAGCAGCTCGGTGGGCACAGGGCAACTGAACACTGAAGCTTTCTTT. Translated, it gives CASSSVGTGQLNTEAFF.

The chain joins TRBV5-1 to TRBJ1-4; no definite D call. The CDR3 has 15 amino acids. Looked up from germline, CDR1 is SGHRS and CDR2 is YFSETQ. The germline V and J ends were trimmed by 5 bases and 0 bases, with 11 bases remaining between them. The CDR3 nucleotides read TGCGCCAGCAGGGTACAGACTGCAACTAATGAAAAACTGTTTTTT. Protein: CASRVQTATNEKLFF.

The chain couples TRBV5-6 to TRBJ1-6, with TRBD1 matching 9 bases. CDR3 length: 15 amino acids. Germline V gene sequence: CDR1 SGHDT, CDR2 YYEEEE. The V gene end was trimmed by 4 bases and the J gene end by 10 bases; junction bases not matched to a gene: 9. CDR3 coding DNA: TGTGCCAGCAGCGATGGGACAGGGAATCGCTCACCCCTCCACTTT. Protein product: CASSDGTGNRSPLHF.

CDR3 amino acids: CASSTTGGWDYGYTF. In DNA, the CDR3 is TGTGCCAGCAGCACGACAGGCGGCTGGGACTATGGCTACACCTTC. The chain carries TRBV5-6 and TRBJ1-2; D possibly corresponds to TRBD1 (6 bases). Germline CDR1 is SGHDT and CDR2 is YYEEEE. Trimming took 4 bases from V and 3 from J, leaving 16 bases between them. CDR3 length: 15 amino acids.

DNA of the CDR3: TGTGCCAGCAGCCCCCAGCGGGGGGAACGAGATACGCAGTATTTT. It yields the protein CASSPQRGERDTQYF. This chain joins TRBV11-3 and TRBJ2-3, with 9 positions matching TRBD2. CDR3 length: 15 amino acids. After removal of 5 bases from V and 5 bases from J, the junction contained 8 bases not matched to a gene. Germline V lookup: CDR1 SGHNT, CDR2 YENEEA.

This chain connects TRBV6-5 to TRBJ2-2, with 7 bases that match TRBD1. CDR3 length: 13 amino acids. J was trimmed by 7 bases and V by 5 bases; bases with no gene match: 4. Germline-derived CDR1 and CDR2 are MNHEY and SVGAGI. Written as DNA, the CDR3 is TGTGCCAGCAGTCTGACAGGGAACGGGGAGCTGTTTTTT. It is translated as CASSLTGNGELFF.

CDR3 sequence (DNA): TGTGCCAGCATCGGGGAGGTGACCGGGGAGCTGTTTTTT. Translating it yields CASIGEVTGELFF. V is TRBV2 and J is TRBJ2-2, with a weak D call TRBD2 (6 bases). This CDR3 has 13 amino acids. Germline values: CDR1 SNHLY, CDR2 FYNNEI. V was clipped by 7 bases and J by 5 bases, with 11 bases between them.

The gene calls are TRBV30 and TRBJ1-1; D call uncertain. Trimming shortened V by 5 bases and J by 1 base, and 8 bases separated the two germline ends. The CDR3 loop spans 12 amino acids. Germline-derived CDR1 and CDR2 are GTSNPN and SVGIG (reference sequence). The CDR3 DNA reads TGTGCCTGGCTTGGGCAGAACACTGAAGCTTTCTTT. Translated, it gives CAWLGQNTEAFF.

The chain combines TRBV3-1 (or the pseudogene TRBV3-2) with TRBJ1-6; 9 bases match TRBD1. Germline V gene lookup returns CDR1 LGHDT and CDR2 YNNKEL (reference sequence). This CDR3 contains 14 residues. Trimming took 4 bases from V and 8 from J; bases not matched to a gene: 3. CDR3 sequence reads: CASSLGTGYSPLHF. CDR3 nucleotide sequence: TGTGCCAGCAGCCTTGGGACAGGGTATTCACCCCTCCACTTT.

This chain uses TRBV29-1 with TRBJ2-7; D may be TRBD2 (5 bases). V was clipped by 6 bases and J by 2 bases, with 14 bases between them. CDR1 is SQVTM and CDR2 is ANQGSEA in the germline V gene. The CDR3 spans 13 residues. CDR3 DNA sequence: TGCAGCGTGGTCGTGGGGAGCCCCTACGAGCAGTACTTC. Amino acid sequence: CSVVVGSPYEQYF.

The chain recombines TRBV4-1 with TRBJ2-3; unclear D gene. The CDR3 is 15 residues long. Trimming removed 0 bases from V and 2 bases from J, with 9 bases in between. Germline V gene sequence: CDR1 MGHRA, CDR2 YSYEKL. CDR3 in amino acids: CASSQDSADTDTQYF. CDR3 nucleotide sequence: TGCGCCAGCAGCCAAGATTCGGCAGACACAGATACGCAGTATTTT.

This sequence joins TRBV28 and TRBJ1-5; D not certain. This CDR3 is 12 amino acids long. In germline, CDR1 is MDHEN, CDR2 SYDVKM. Trimming stripped 10 bases from V and 4 bases from J, with 11 bases between. The CDR3 DNA reads TGTGCCATACAAACAAATAATCAGCCCCAGCATTTT. It translates to CAIQTNNQPQHF.

V and J are TRBV6-5 and TRBJ2-7; D is possibly TRBD1 (6 bases). V lost 5 bases and J lost 6, with 17 bases in between. CDR3 size: 14 residues. Looked up from germline, CDR1 is MNHEY and CDR2 is SVGAGI. The CDR3 is CASSRVGQFGEQYF. CDR3 DNA sequence: TGTGCCAGCAGTCGCGTTGGACAGTTTGGCGAGCAGTACTTC.

The sample holds a few counts of this clone. The chain uses TRBV2 and TRBJ1-4; 7 bases fit TRBD1. Trimming at V came to 7 bases and at J to 6 bases, leaving 11 bases not matched to a gene. CDR1 and CDR2 from the germline V gene are SNHLY and FYNNEI. The CDR3 has 15 amino acids. The CDR3 region is CASTKNGQGDEKLFF. CDR3 nucleotide sequence: TGTGCCAGCACCAAAAACGGGCAGGGGGATGAAAAACTGTTTTTT.

This clone was observed once. In DNA form, the CDR3 reads TGTGCCAGCACTCGAGGGCACTCGAACACTGAAGCTTTCTTT. Translated: CASTRGHSNTEAFF. The genes are TRBV5-6 and TRBJ1-1, with unresolved D. The CDR3 totals 14 residues. The V end was cut by 6 bases, the J end by 1 base, with 13 bases between. Germline V gene data show CDR1 as SGHDT and CDR2 as YYEEEE.

The count of this clone is one. This chain joins TRBV7-2 and TRBJ2-3; 7 nucleotides align to TRBD1. Germline trimming cut 5 bases from V and 1 base from J; bases unmatched to any gene: 9. Germline-derived CDR1 and CDR2 are SGHTA and FQGNSA. The CDR3 consists of 16 residues. In DNA form, the CDR3 reads TGTGCCAGCAGCCCTCAAGGGGGCGGAGGCACAGATACGCAGTATTTT. This translates into CASSPQGGGGTDTQYF.

This clone was detected a few times. This chain connects TRBV19 to TRBJ1-1; 7 nucleotides line up with TRBD1. The CDR3 has 13 amino acids. With V trimmed by 10 bases and J by 3 bases, 8 bases remained unmatched. The germline CDR1 and CDR2 sequences are LNHDA and SQIVND (reference sequence). DNA for the CDR3: TGTGCCACGCGTACTGACAGGGACACTGAAGCTTTCTTT. It encodes CATRTDRDTEAFF.